The sequence of this T cell receptor beta chain was determined in a study of T cell repertoires in cytomegalovirus infection. Looking at the study overall: CMV epitopes in the study were HLA-C-restricted (recently identified) and HLA-B-restricted (well studied).

One entry per CDR3 protein results from TCRdb running MiXCR on the reads. The sample lists about a million distinct CDR3 sequences, 30% to 40% occurring once. Whole-study results and caveats: Dominating the ex vivo response were HLA-C-restricted CMV-specific TCR beta clonotypes. Adding up the frequency of public TCR beta families identified people who carried CMV plus the relevant HLA.

Many counts were recorded for this clonotype. The target antigen is unknown. The specimen comprised cultured CD8+ T cells from PBMCs, sampled from culture after CMV antigen stimulation. This receptor was obtained from a human donor in good health (CMV status not recorded). Some clones in this sample may be carry-over from other donors' samples.

In nucleotides, the CDR3 is TGTGCCAGCAGGCCCGAACTCCACTCTGGAAACACCATATATTTT. This gives the protein CASRPELHSGNTIYF. The chain couples TRBV12-3 or TRBV12-4 to TRBJ1-3; no clear D gene. The CDR3 covers 15 residues. The V end lost 6 bases, the J end lost 0 bases, and 12 bases lay between the germline ends.